This entry lists 19 T cell receptor beta chains sequenced from one sample in a study of T cell repertoires in cytomegalovirus infection. TCRdb reprocessed the reads via MiXCR and lists one record per CDR3 protein. Here the sample spans roughly 200,000 distinct CDR3 sequences, roughly two fifths being singletons. These TCRs are of unknown antigen specificity. Sequenced here: CD8+ T cells from cultured PBMCs, sampled from culture after CMV antigen stimulation. The receptors stem from a human donor in good health (CMV status not recorded). Some clones in this sample may be carry-over from other donors' samples.

V and J are TRBV4-1 and TRBJ2-7, with D unresolved. Germline V gene data show CDR1 as MGHRA and CDR2 as YSYEKL. Trimming cost V 0 bases and J 7 bases, with 13 bases left between them. The CDR3 totals 14 residues. The CDR3 is CASSQEPRTREQYF. In DNA, the CDR3 is TGCGCCAGCAGCCAAGAGCCCCGAACCAGGGAGCAGTACTTC.

V usage is TRBV4-1 and J usage is TRBJ2-1; TRBD2 matches 7 bases. With 2 bases clipped from V and 4 bases from J, the junction kept 8 bases outside the gene matches. The CDR3 spans 16 residues. Germline loops: CDR1 MGHRA, CDR2 YSYEKL. The CDR3 coding sequence is TGCGCCAGCAGCCAAAACGGGAGGACCCTTTACAATGAGCAGTTCTTC. Translating it yields CASSQNGRTLYNEQFF.

The rearrangement joins TRBV27 to TRBJ1-1; D gene ambiguous. Trimming removed 8 bases at V and 0 bases at J, with 16 bases between. The CDR3 loop spans 15 amino acids. CDR1 and CDR2 (germline): MNHEY, SMNVEV (reference sequence). Written as DNA, the CDR3 is TGTGCCAGCGCCCCCTACAAGGAGGTGAACACTGAAGCTTTCTTT. It yields the protein CASAPYKEVNTEAFF.

The chain recombines TRBV28 with TRBJ2-7, with 10 positions matching TRBD2. The length of the CDR3 is 15 residues. Germline V gives CDR1 MDHEN, CDR2 SYDVKM. The V and J ends lost 5 bases and 9 bases, in that order; junction bases with no gene match: 13. The CDR3 DNA reads as TGTGCCAGCAGTAAGGAGCGGGAGGGCTATCGCGGGCAGTACTTC. It translates to CASSKEREGYRGQYF.

The rearrangement uses TRBV7-2 and TRBJ2-1; a weak D match, TRBD2 (5 bases). Germline values: CDR1 SGHTA, CDR2 FQGNSA. This CDR3 contains 17 residues. Trimming took off 6 bases at V and 0 bases at J, with 18 bases between the two ends. In DNA, the CDR3 is TGTGCCAGCAGTCACCCACTAGACTACCGCTCCTACAATGAGCAGTTCTTC. Its translation: CASSHPLDYRSYNEQFF.

The rearrangement joins TRBV7-6 to TRBJ2-2; no firm D call. V shed 6 bases and J shed 1 base, with 6 bases lying between them. The germline gives CDR1 SGHVS, CDR2 FNYEAQ. This CDR3 is 13 amino acids long. The CDR3 region has the DNA TGTGCCAGCAGAGAAATGAACACCGGGGAGCTGTTTTTT. Residues: CASREMNTGELFF.

This clonotype has a count of ten or more. The chain recombines TRBV6-5 with TRBJ2-1, with 8 positions matching TRBD1. This CDR3 has 13 amino acids. The germline gives CDR1 MNHEY, CDR2 SVGAGI. V dropped 6 bases and J dropped 7; count of bases not matched to a gene: 5. The CDR3 is CASRNRGNNEQFF. The CDR3 DNA is TGTGCCAGCAGAAACAGGGGGAATAATGAGCAGTTCTTC.

A few counts support this clonotype. The V and J genes are TRBV29-1 and TRBJ2-7; D not resolved. V lost 3 bases and J lost 2, with 11 bases in between. Germline V CDR1 and CDR2: SQVTM, ANQGSEA. CDR3 length equals 13 residues. This chain's CDR3 is CSVEAGAAYEQYF. The CDR3, as DNA: TGCAGCGTTGAGGCAGGAGCTGCCTACGAGCAGTACTTC.

This clonotype came up a few times. The rearrangement links TRBV7-6 to TRBJ2-5; 14 bases match TRBD2. The CDR3 extends over 16 amino acids. Germline V gene lookup returns CDR1 SGHVS and CDR2 FNYEAQ. V lost 1 base and J lost 5; bases outside the gene matches: 3. CDR3 nucleotides: TGTGCCAGCAGCTTAGGACTAGCGGGAGGGATGGAGACCCAGTACTTC. It codes for CASSLGLAGGMETQYF.

In its sample, this clonotype was seen a few times. The rearrangement links TRBV5-6 to TRBJ1-3, with D perhaps TRBD1 (5 bases). The V gene lost 0 bases and the J gene lost 3 bases, with 7 bases spanning the gap. Germline V lookup: CDR1 SGHDT, CDR2 YYEEEE. The length of the CDR3 is 14 residues. The CDR3 loop is CASSLGGNGNTIYF. The CDR3, as DNA: TGTGCCAGCAGCTTGGGGGGGAATGGAAACACCATATATTTT.

This chain connects TRBV28 to TRBJ2-7; tentatively, D is TRBD2 (6 bases). Per germline, CDR1 MDHEN and CDR2 SYDVKM. The CDR3 length is 14 residues. V lost 7 bases and J lost 0, with 13 bases in between. CDR3: CASIPGTDSYEQYF. CDR3 nucleotide sequence: TGTGCCAGCATCCCCGGGACTGACTCCTACGAGCAGTACTTC.

In this sample, this clonotype turned up a few times. The rearrangement uses TRBV6-6 and TRBJ2-1, with TRBD2 matching 7 bases. The CDR3 runs 13 residues. The J segment lost 9 bases and the V segment lost 3 bases, leaving 5 bases of the junction unmatched. In germline, CDR1 is MNHNY, CDR2 SVGAGI (reference sequence). In nucleotides, the CDR3 is TGTGCCAGCAGTTATGGCGGGAGTGGTGAGCAGTTCTTC. Translating gives CASSYGGSGEQFF.

The chain couples TRBV20-1 to TRBJ1-1; no clear D. V lost 5 bases and J lost 5, with 18 bases in between. The CDR3 is 14 amino acids. Germline CDR1 DFQATT, CDR2 SNEGSKA (reference sequence). This CDR3 is CSAPARRARTEAFF. In nucleotides, the CDR3 is TGCAGTGCTCCGGCCCGGAGGGCTCGGACTGAAGCTTTCTTT.

This chain connects TRBV7-3 to TRBJ2-1, with 8 bases lining up with TRBD2. CDR1 is SGHTA, CDR2 FQGTGA, per germline. This CDR3 has 16 residues. V shed 5 bases, J shed 4 bases, and the junction held 10 bases outside the gene matches. The CDR3 spells CASSPRGGRGYNEQFF. For the CDR3, the DNA is TGTGCCAGCAGCCCCCGGGGGGGGAGAGGATACAATGAGCAGTTCTTC.

This sequence joins TRBV27 and TRBJ2-1, with a possible D match to TRBD1 (6 bases). Per the germline V gene, CDR1 is MNHEY and CDR2 is SMNVEV (reference sequence). V gave up 6 bases and J gave up 8 bases, with 14 bases separating them. CDR3 length: 13 amino acids. This chain's CDR3 is CASSTPQGYEQFF. DNA of the CDR3: TGTGCCAGCAGCACCCCACAGGGCTATGAGCAGTTCTTC.

The V gene is TRBV11-3, the J gene TRBJ2-1; TRBD2 matches 9 bases. CDR3 size: 19 residues. Losses at the gene ends were 2 bases for V and 1 base for J; bases not matched to a gene: 12. Germline CDR1 SGHNT, CDR2 YENEEA. CDR3 loop: CASSLTGVAGASSYNEQFF. DNA of the CDR3: TGTGCCAGCAGCTTAACGGGCGTAGCGGGGGCGTCTTCCTACAATGAGCAGTTCTTC.

V is TRBV9 and J is TRBJ2-5; 9 nucleotides agree with TRBD1. CDR3 size: 14 residues. V was clipped by 3 bases and J by 1 base; unmatched bases: 1. Germline-derived CDR1 and CDR2 are SGDLS and YYNGEE. CDR3 sequence: CASSAGQGQETQYF. CDR3 nucleotides: TGTGCCAGCAGCGCGGGACAGGGCCAAGAGACCCAGTACTTC.

In its sample, this clonotype was seen a few times. The V gene is TRBV27, the J gene TRBJ1-1; D remains ambiguous. Trimming shortened V by 3 bases and J by 0 bases, and 11 bases separated the two germline ends. The germline V gene encodes CDR1 MNHEY and CDR2 SMNVEV (reference sequence). The CDR3 is made up of 15 amino acids. CDR3 sequence (DNA): TGTGCCAGCAGTTTCGAGGGAGGGTTGAACACTGAAGCTTTCTTT. It translates to CASSFEGGLNTEAFF.

CDR3 bases: TGTGCCAGCAGCTTAGATACGGAACTCTACTCCAGCTATGGCTACACCTTC. The encoded protein is CASSLDTELYSSYGYTF. The chain links TRBV11-2 to TRBJ1-2; no reliable D call. V was trimmed by 0 bases and J by 4 bases, leaving 18 bases between them. This CDR3 spans 17 amino acids. The germline V gene has CDR1 SGHAT and CDR2 FQNNGV.